This T cell receptor beta chain came from a study of cytomegalovirus exposure and HLA in healthy donors. General study findings and limits: Rare sequences made up most TCRs, while some public TCRs were found in many donors. Per published reports, the classifier diagnosed cytomegalovirus status with high specificity and sensitivity.

Use of 60 Vbeta and 13 Jbeta primers characterized the PCR. In the authors' methods: In a later analysis, 79 million or so unique TCR beta chains included roughly 11 million shared by two or more donors. Only in-frame clones appear in the TCRdb table, and some are missing; sequencing was by immunoSEQ multiplex PCR. The V and J calls and the clone size are those of that table, but D and trimming were determined from the DNA. Among about 160,000 clones listed, over 75% were seen once. This CDR3 region has 16 residues. The V gene lost 1 base and the J gene lost 2 bases, with 9 bases spanning the gap. Germline V CDR1 and CDR2: SGHAT, FQNNGV. Comments on this clone: Antigen: not known.

V is TRBV11-2 and J is TRBJ2-6, with D possibly TRBD1 on 6 matching bases. Sequenced input: PBMCs. This TCR came from a woman aged 18-29 years in good health and CMV-seronegative. The CDR3 DNA reads as TGTGCCAGCAGCTTAGTCAAGGGGGCTGGGGCCAACGTCCTGACTTTC. It translates to CASSLVKGAGANVLTF.